This T cell receptor beta chain was observed in a study of T-cell memory formation after mild COVID-19. Study context: In these data, TCR clusters were largely donor specific. General study findings and limits: Clones that contracted from day 15 to 85 were balanced CD4/CD8, while later expanders leaned CD4+.

Each CDR3 protein gets one entry after TCRdb re-called the 5' RACE reads with MiXCR. Of more than 300,000 distinct CDR3 sequences listed, 14% are singletons. The CDR3 has 15 amino acids. In regard to this clonotype: The antigen is undetermined.

The sequence derives from a man younger than 35 who had mild COVID-19 (a few samples of this study predate the infection). Cell type and time point are not known. The chain recombines TRBV21-1 with TRBJ1-1. TRBV21-1 counts as a pseudogene. The sequenced sample was PBMCs or a T cell subset sorted from them (not recorded which). As DNA, the CDR3 is TGTGCCAGCAGCAAAGGTCGGGGACTTAGTACTGAAGCTTTCTTT. Its protein product is CASSKGRGLSTEAFF.